These 28 T cell receptor beta chains share one sample of origin, sequenced in a study of blood T cell repertoires in COVID-19. Sequencing used immunoSEQ multiplex PCR; TCRdb keeps in-frame clones, though not all of them. Of around 70,000 clones listed, 86% were seen once; the top ten hold over 4%. Sequenced sample: peripheral blood. Receptor source: a man in his fifties with acute or convalescent COVID-19.

This sequence joins TRBV6-5 and TRBJ2-1; D gene ambiguous. The CDR3 sequence is 11 residues long. Germline CDR1 is MNHEY and CDR2 is SVGAGI. The V end was cut by 2 bases, the J end by 10 bases, with 6 bases between. CDR3 bases: TGTGCCAGCAGTTACACCGGGGAGCAGTTCTTC. Translating gives CASSYTGEQFF.

In this sample, this clone turned up a few times. The J gene is TRBJ2-2, the V gene TRBV7-9; D is perhaps TRBD2 (6 bases). Between the trimmed V and J ends, which lost 5 bases and 0 bases, there was a span of 16 bases. The germline V gene has CDR1 SEHNR and CDR2 FQNEAQ (reference sequence). This CDR3 has 17 amino acids. The CDR3 spells CASSLPGVGTNTGELFF. CDR3 DNA sequence: TGTGCCAGCAGCCTCCCGGGAGTAGGAACGAACACCGGGGAGCTGTTTTTT.

J is TRBJ1-3 and V is TRBV10-2; D unclear. The V end lost 2 bases, the J end lost 3 bases, and 14 bases lay between the germline ends. The CDR3 runs to 16 residues. Germline V lookup: CDR1 WSHSY, CDR2 SAAADI. The CDR3 loop is CASSEPAVSGGNTIYF. The CDR3 DNA reads as TGCGCCAGCAGTGAGCCAGCGGTCTCGGGTGGAAACACCATATATTTT.

This chain joins TRBV6-5 and TRBJ1-1; D gene uncertain. Germline assignment: CDR1 MNHEY and CDR2 SVGAGI. Between the trimmed V and J ends, which lost 0 bases and 7 bases, there was a span of 12 bases. The CDR3 sequence is 14 residues long. This chain's CDR3 is CASSYSPGSFEAFF. Written as DNA, the CDR3 is TGTGCCAGCAGTTACTCTCCCGGGAGTTTTGAAGCTTTCTTT.

The chain recombines TRBV25-1 with TRBJ2-2, with D hard to call. Germline loops: CDR1 MGHDK, CDR2 SYGVNS. The V end was cut by 4 bases, the J end by 0 bases, with 9 bases between. This CDR3 has 15 amino acids. The CDR3, as DNA: TGTGCCAGCAGTGCAGTTAACCCGAACACCGGGGAGCTGTTTTTT. Translation gives CASSAVNPNTGELFF.

The V call is TRBV6-2 or TRBV6-3, the J call TRBJ2-1; a possible D gene is TRBD2 (5 bases). The CDR3 runs to 14 residues. Trimming took off 2 bases at V and 4 bases at J, with 9 bases between the two ends. Germline V gives CDR1 MNHEY, CDR2 SVGEGT. CDR3 DNA: TGTGCCAGCAGTTACGTGGGAGTTTACAATGAGCAGTTCTTC. Its protein is CASSYVGVYNEQFF.

The V and J genes are TRBV2 and TRBJ2-6; D not certain. This CDR3 comprises 14 residues. Germline V CDR1 and CDR2: SNHLY, FYNNEI. The V and J ends lost 5 bases and 0 bases respectively, with 5 bases between them. In DNA form, the CDR3 reads TGTGCCAGCAGTCTTCTCTCTGGGGCCAACGTCCTGACTTTC. The encoded protein is CASSLLSGANVLTF.

This chain connects TRBV5-6 to TRBJ2-2; no clear D gene. V was cut by 1 base and J by 3 bases, with 4 bases left in between. The germline CDR1 and CDR2 sequences are SGHDT and YYEEEE. The CDR3 consists of 13 residues. The CDR3 nucleotides read TGTGCCAGCAGCTTGTATGACACCGGGGAGCTGTTTTTT. Translating gives CASSLYDTGELFF.

The chain employs TRBV5-6 and TRBJ2-3; D is possibly TRBD1 (6 bases). The CDR3 has 11 residues. Trimming took off 4 bases at V and 6 bases at J, with 6 bases between the two ends. Germline CDR1 reads SGHDT; CDR2 reads YYEEEE. The CDR3 sequence: CASSQGDTQYF. CDR3 coding DNA: TGTGCCAGCAGCCAGGGGGATACGCAGTATTTT.

The chain has TRBV7-8 and TRBJ1-5; no firm D call. Germline V lookup: CDR1 SGHVS, CDR2 FQNEAQ. V dropped 2 bases and J dropped 5 bases, with 19 bases sitting between them. This CDR3 contains 17 residues. The CDR3 region has the DNA TGTGCCAGCAGCTTATTCGCCCGGCAGGCCCTCGATCAGCCCCAGCATTTT. Amino acids: CASSLFARQALDQPQHF.

This chain connects TRBV5-6 to TRBJ2-1; 8 bases align to TRBD2. With V trimmed by 1 base and J by 4 bases, 4 bases remained unmatched. Germline values: CDR1 SGHDT, CDR2 YYEEEE. CDR3 length: 15 residues. CDR3 DNA: TGTGCCAGCAGCTTGCTGGCGGGAGGATACAATGAGCAGTTCTTC. Its protein is CASSLLAGGYNEQFF. Full variable domain (rest looked up from reference TRBV5-6 and TRBJ2-1): DAGVTQSPTHLIKTRGQQVTLRCSPKSGHDTVSWYQQALGQGPQFIFQYYEEEERQRGNFPDRFSGHQFPNYSSELNVNALLLGDSALYLCASSLLAGGYNEQFFGPGTRLTVL.

The J gene is TRBJ2-2, the V gene TRBV18; D gene ambiguous. The V gene lost 3 bases and the J gene lost 1 base, with 6 bases spanning the gap. Germline lookup yields CDR1 KGHSH and CDR2 LQKENI. This CDR3 comprises 14 residues. CDR3 nucleotides: TGTGCCAGCTCACCCCCCCAGAACACCGGGGAGCTGTTTTTT. Translating it yields CASSPPQNTGELFF.

CDR3 in amino acids: CASSVGGLSAEAFF. The CDR3 DNA sequence: TGTGCCAGCAGCGTAGGGGGGCTAAGTGCTGAAGCTTTCTTT. This chain connects TRBV9 to TRBJ1-1, with D perhaps TRBD1 (6 bases). Germline loops: CDR1 SGDLS, CDR2 YYNGEE. The CDR3 spans 14 residues. V lost 0 bases, J lost 6 bases, and 12 bases lay in between.

CDR3 sequence: CASSYRPGRETQYF. Here the CDR3 DNA reads TGTGCCAGCAGTTACCGCCCGGGAAGGGAGACCCAGTACTTC. The rearrangement uses TRBV6-6 and TRBJ2-5; perhaps TRBD2 as D (5 bases). V gave up 2 bases and J gave up 5 bases, with 12 bases separating them. CDR3 length equals 14 residues. Germline V CDR1 and CDR2: MNHNY, SVGAGI (reference sequence).

This clone was seen a single time. The chain combines TRBV3-1 (or the pseudogene TRBV3-2) with TRBJ1-5, with D tentatively TRBD1 (5 bases). Germline-derived CDR1 and CDR2 are LGHDT and YNNKEL (reference sequence). CDR3 length: 15 residues. V dropped 4 bases and J dropped 4 bases, with 14 bases sitting between them. The CDR3 loop reads CASSRGPYRNQPQHF. The CDR3 nucleotides are TGTGCCAGCAGCCGGGGCCCCTACCGGAATCAGCCCCAGCATTTT.

This clone is labeled as medium-sized. The chain carries TRBV14 and TRBJ2-3, with 8 bases matching TRBD2. After removal of 2 bases from V and 3 bases from J, the junction contained 10 bases not matched to a gene. Germline values: CDR1 SGHDN, CDR2 FVKESK. This CDR3 is 17 amino acids long. CDR3 nucleotide sequence: TGTGCCAGCAGCCAATCAGCCAGCGGGAGAACGACAGATACGCAGTATTTT. Its translation: CASSQSASGRTTDTQYF.

The CDR3 region has the DNA TGTGCCAGCAGCCGGTTAGCGGCACTCACAGATACGCAGTATTTT. It is translated as CASSRLAALTDTQYF. The chain joins TRBV7-2 to TRBJ2-3; D is perhaps TRBD2 (6 bases). The CDR3 is 15 amino acids. The germline CDR1 and CDR2 sequences are SGHTA and FQGNSA. The V gene lost 5 bases and the J gene lost 2 bases, with 14 bases spanning the gap. Filled out from reference TRBV7-2 and TRBJ2-3, the complete variable domain reads GAGVSQSPSNKVTEKGKDVELRCDPISGHTALYWYRQSLGQGLEFLIYFQGNSAPDKSGLPSDRFSAERTGGSVSTLTIQRTQQEDSAVYLCASSRLAALTDTQYFGPGTRLTVL.

The rearrangement uses TRBV5-1 and TRBJ2-7; tentatively, D is TRBD2 (6 bases). Germline-derived CDR1 and CDR2 are SGHRS and YFSETQ. The CDR3 has 14 amino acids. Between the trimmed V and J ends, which lost 0 bases and 3 bases, there was a span of 10 bases. In DNA, the CDR3 is TGCGCCAGCAGCTTGGGGACGGGGGTCTACGAGCAGTACTTC. The encoded protein is CASSLGTGVYEQYF.

The gene calls are TRBV12-3 or TRBV12-4 and TRBJ1-1, with a tentative D call TRBD1 (5 bases). The V and J ends lost 5 bases and 1 base respectively, with 8 bases between them. The CDR3 is made up of 13 amino acids. CDR3 DNA sequence: TGTGCCAGCAGTGGGGCCCCGAACACTGAAGCTTTCTTT. This gives the protein CASSGAPNTEAFF.

The V and J genes are TRBV5-1 and TRBJ1-1, with D possibly TRBD1 on 6 matching bases. The germline CDR1 and CDR2 sequences are SGHRS and YFSETQ. CDR3 length: 13 amino acids. V lost 6 bases, J lost 1 base, and 10 bases lay in between. As DNA, the CDR3 is TGCGCCAGCAAGGGGGTCTCGAACACTGAAGCTTTCTTT. Translating it yields CASKGVSNTEAFF.

Turning to this clone: At one end, the junction sequence differs from germline, possibly due to a read error. J is TRBJ2-7 and V is TRBV11-3, with D unclear. The CDR3 spans 13 residues. Per the germline V gene, CDR1 is SGHNT and CDR2 is YENEEA. The CDR3 region is CASSLDLSFGIDF. The CDR3 bases are TGTGCCAGCAGCTTAGATCTATCTTTTGGTATCGATTTC.

The sample holds a few counts of this clone. The chain joins TRBV5-6 to TRBJ2-2; D remains ambiguous. The V gene lost 2 bases and the J gene lost 4 bases, with 6 bases spanning the gap. In germline, CDR1 is SGHDT, CDR2 YYEEEE. The CDR3 length is 13 residues. The CDR3: CASSFPSTGELFF. Written as DNA, the CDR3 is TGTGCCAGCAGCTTTCCCAGCACCGGGGAGCTGTTTTTT.

The rearrangement uses TRBV7-3 and TRBJ1-6; the D is unclear. Trimming took 0 bases from V and 10 from J, leaving 13 bases between them. The CDR3 consists of 15 residues. The germline CDR1 and CDR2 sequences are SGHTA and FQGTGA. The chain's CDR3 is CASSLTYSLGSPLHF. CDR3 nucleotides: TGTGCCAGCAGCTTAACGTACAGTTTGGGCTCACCCCTCCACTTT.

CDR3 sequence reads: CASSPNLAGVYEQYF. The DNA for the CDR3 is TGTGCCAGCAGCCCCAATCTAGCGGGAGTCTACGAGCAGTACTTC. This chain links TRBV5-5 with TRBJ2-7; 10 nucleotides agree with TRBD2. Germline CDR1 and CDR2: SGHKS and YYEKEE (reference sequence). The CDR3 length is 15 residues. The trim removed 4 bases at V and 3 bases at J, leaving 7 bases unmatched.

The rearrangement joins TRBV9 to TRBJ2-4; 8 positions agree with TRBD1. The CDR3 length is 17 residues. Losses at the gene ends were 3 bases for V and 0 bases for J; bases not matched to a gene: 8. In germline, CDR1 is SGDLS, CDR2 YYNGEE. The CDR3 here is CASSEAGGGLAKNIQYF. CDR3 nucleotide sequence: TGTGCCAGCAGCGAAGCAGGGGGCGGGCTAGCCAAAAACATTCAGTACTTC.

The chain uses TRBV7-9 and TRBJ1-4; 9 nucleotides agree with TRBD1. CDR1 is SEHNR, CDR2 FQNEAQ, per germline (reference sequence). V lost 0 bases, J lost 8 bases, and 4 bases stayed unmatched. This CDR3 has 15 residues. DNA of the CDR3: TGTGCCAGCAGCTTAGCGGGACAGGGTGGCGAAAAACTGTTTTTT. Its protein is CASSLAGQGGEKLFF.

This clone has just a few counts. The chain is built from TRBV9 and TRBJ2-1; tentative D call: TRBD2 (6 bases). Germline V gene data show CDR1 as SGDLS and CDR2 as YYNGEE. This CDR3 region has 15 residues. Trimming left V 4 bases short and J 7 bases short, with 18 bases between. This chain's CDR3 is CASSRMGGTFNEQFF. For the CDR3, the DNA is TGTGCCAGCAGCCGAATGGGGGGAACCTTTAATGAGCAGTTCTTC.

The chain employs TRBV19 and TRBJ1-5; D might be TRBD1 (5 bases). The CDR3 runs 16 residues. With 7 bases removed from V and 0 bases from J, the gap between germline ends came to 16 bases. Germline V gene data show CDR1 as LNHDA and CDR2 as SQIVND (reference sequence). CDR3 sequence (DNA): TGTGCCAGTAAAGGGGCCTCGGGGGATAGCAATCAGCCCCAGCATTTT. It specifies CASKGASGDSNQPQHF. Together with reference TRBV19 and TRBJ1-5, the CDR3 gives the full variable domain: DGGITQSPKYLFRKEGQNVTLSCEQNLNHDAMYWYRQDPGQGLRLIYYSQIVNDFQKGDIAEGYSVSREKKESFPLTVTSAQKNPTAFYLCASKGASGDSNQPQHFGDGTRLSIL.